This TCR beta chain was identified in a study of T cell repertoires in cytomegalovirus infection. Remarks on this clonotype: Its specificity is not known.

The CDR3 has 16 residues. With V trimmed by 0 bases and J by 2 bases, 5 bases remained unmatched. Germline-derived CDR1 and CDR2 are DFQATT and SNEGSKA (reference sequence). TCRdb re-derived calls from the reads in MiXCR, one entry per CDR3 protein. The sample has approximately 730,000 distinct CDR3 sequences; around 32% are singletons. Specimen: cultured PBMCs, collected from culture after CMV antigen stimulation. This clonotype was sampled from a human donor in good health (CMV status not recorded). Some clones in this sample may be carry-over from other donors' samples. The genes are TRBV20-1 and TRBJ2-3, with 10 bases fitting TRBD2. CDR3 in amino acids: CSAREETSGYTDTQYF. CDR3 sequence (DNA): TGCAGTGCTAGAGAAGAGACTAGCGGGTACACAGATACGCAGTATTTT.